This T cell receptor (beta chain) is from a study of T cells in Graves' hyperthyroidism and ophthalmopathy. The source material, RNA transcripts, was used to amplify TCR beta CDR3 regions. An initial round of RT-PCR targeting the TCR CDR3 relied on the HTBI primer set. TCRdb called the multiplex PCR reads again in MiXCR, with one record for every CDR3 protein. The sample records roughly 570,000 distinct CDR3 sequences, around 14% being singletons. Unmatched junction bases numbered 6, after V lost 3 bases and J lost 4 bases. CDR1 is SGHDN and CDR2 is FVKESK in the germline V gene. The CDR3 runs to 16 residues. This clonotype was found a few times.

The sequencing sample was made of blood. This chain connects TRBV14 to TRBJ2-1; TRBD1 aligns across 10 bases. The sequence came from a woman aged 30 to 39 with Graves' hyperthyroidism. The CDR3 DNA is TGTGCCAGCAGCCATCTCCCGGGACAGGGGTACAATGAGCAGTTCTTC. This translates into CASSHLPGQGYNEQFF.